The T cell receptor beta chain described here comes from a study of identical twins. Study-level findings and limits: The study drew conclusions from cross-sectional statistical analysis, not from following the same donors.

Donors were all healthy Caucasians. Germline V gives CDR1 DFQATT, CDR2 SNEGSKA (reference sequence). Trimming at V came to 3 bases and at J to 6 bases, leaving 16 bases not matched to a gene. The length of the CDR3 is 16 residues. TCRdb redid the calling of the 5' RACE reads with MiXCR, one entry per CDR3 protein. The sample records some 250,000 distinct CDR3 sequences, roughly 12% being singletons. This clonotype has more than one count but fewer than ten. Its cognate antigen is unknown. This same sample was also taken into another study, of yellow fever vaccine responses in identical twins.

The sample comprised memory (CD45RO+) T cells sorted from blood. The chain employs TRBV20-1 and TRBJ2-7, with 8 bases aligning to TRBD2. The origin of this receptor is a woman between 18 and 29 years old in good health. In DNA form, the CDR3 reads TGCAGTGCTAGGGCGACGGGCCCGGGAGGGGTCAGCGAGCAGTACTTC. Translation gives CSARATGPGGVSEQYF.